The 28 T cell receptor beta chains below come from one sample, sequenced in a study of blood T cells in healthy people across ages. Combining a sample-barcoded 5' primer with a J-beta primer mix, a second PCR ran for about 6 to 12 cycles. TCRdb independently ran MiXCR on the 5' RACE reads; one entry per CDR3 protein. The table shows over 600,000 distinct CDR3 sequences, with roughly three fifths occurring only once. Sequenced sample: blood. These receptors all come from a man in his forties in good health.

The CDR3 is CASSVDGTPRYNEQFF. CDR3 nucleotide sequence: TGTGCCAGCAGCGTAGACGGGACTCCGCGCTACAATGAGCAGTTCTTC. The chain carries TRBV9 and TRBJ2-1, with a tentative D call TRBD2 (6 bases). The CDR3 totals 16 residues. Germline CDR1 is SGDLS and CDR2 is YYNGEE. The V gene lost 0 bases and the J gene lost 3 bases, with 13 bases spanning the gap.

The J gene is TRBJ2-3, the V gene TRBV15, with D unresolved. The CDR3 is 14 amino acids. CDR1 is LNHNV, CDR2 YYDKDF, per germline (reference sequence). V lost 1 base, J lost 6 bases, and 11 bases lay in between. CDR3 in amino acids: CATSRAGRSDTQYF. The CDR3, as DNA: TGTGCCACCAGCAGAGCGGGCAGGTCCGATACGCAGTATTTT.

The rearrangement uses TRBV20-1 and TRBJ1-2; TRBD1 aligns across 11 bases. Trimming cost V 4 bases and J 5 bases; bases outside gene matches: 9. Germline CDR1 and CDR2: DFQATT and SNEGSKA (reference sequence). The CDR3 runs 15 residues. CDR3 sequence: CSATVGTGGLYGYTF. Here the CDR3 DNA reads TGCAGTGCTACTGTTGGGACAGGGGGACTGTATGGCTACACCTTC.

This clonotype was picked up a small number of times. This chain uses TRBV29-1 with TRBJ2-5; D may be TRBD1 (6 bases). The CDR3 contains 15 residues. The germline V and J ends were trimmed by 5 bases and 5 bases, with 21 bases remaining between them. Germline values: CDR1 SQVTM, CDR2 ANQGSEA. CDR3: CSVQGTLDKAETQYF. The DNA of the CDR3 is TGCAGCGTTCAAGGGACACTCGACAAAGCGGAGACCCAGTACTTC.

This clonotype came up a few times. The chain joins TRBV13 to TRBJ2-1; maybe TRBD2 (5 bases). The CDR3 has 11 residues. With 0 bases removed from V and 14 bases from J, the gap between germline ends came to 8 bases. Germline lookup yields CDR1 PRHDT and CDR2 FYEKMQ (reference sequence). The CDR3: CASSLGLAKFF. CDR3 DNA: TGTGCCAGCAGCTTAGGCCTAGCAAAGTTCTTC. Supplemented by reference TRBV13 and TRBJ2-1, the full variable domain reads AAGVIQSPRHLIKEKRETATLKCYPIPRHDTVYWYQQGPGQDPQFLISFYEKMQSDKGSIPDRFSAQQFSDYHSELNMSSLELGDSALYFCASSLGLAKFFGPGTRLTVL.

This clonotype showed up just a few times. The rearrangement uses TRBV28 and TRBJ2-4; 9 positions match TRBD1. The better agreement between TRBJ2-7 and the DNA end casts doubt on the J call. Germline V gene lookup returns CDR1 MDHEN and CDR2 SYDVKM. The CDR3 has 13 residues. CDR3 loop: CASTHRGLYEQYF. CDR3 DNA sequence: TGTGCCAGCACCCACAGGGGGCTCTACGAGCAGTACTTC.

Of note for this clonotype: The junction does not match germline at one end; this may be a read error. The chain has TRBV9 and TRBJ2-5, with 10 nucleotides matching TRBD2. The CDR3 runs to 14 residues. Per germline, CDR1 SGDLS and CDR2 YYNGEE. CDR3 region: CVSTPGLAMETQYF. CDR3 coding DNA: TGTGTCAGCACCCCGGGACTAGCGATGGAGACCCAGTACTTC.

This clonotype was seen a few times. The V gene is TRBV29-1, the J gene TRBJ2-5; possible D gene TRBD1, 6 bases. CDR3 size: 11 residues. CDR1 and CDR2 (germline): SQVTM, ANQGSEA. Trimming took off 2 bases at V and 6 bases at J, with 7 bases between the two ends. This CDR3 reads CSVEQGKTQYF. The CDR3 DNA reads as TGCAGCGTTGAACAGGGGAAGACCCAGTACTTC.

The J gene is TRBJ2-3, the V gene TRBV5-4, with 13 bases identical to TRBD2. Losses at the gene ends were 4 bases for V and 5 bases for J; bases not matched to a gene: 7. CDR3 length: 16 amino acids. The germline gives CDR1 SGHNT, CDR2 YYREEE (reference sequence). This CDR3 reads CASSSGLAGAGDTQYF. CDR3 in DNA: TGTGCCAGCAGCAGTGGACTAGCGGGAGCTGGAGATACGCAGTATTTT. The full variable domain, rest sourced from reference TRBV5-4 and TRBJ2-3, is ETGVTQSPTHLIKTRGQQVTLRCSSQSGHNTVSWYQQALGQGPQFIFQYYREEENGRGNFPPRFSGLQFPNYSSELNVNALELDDSALYLCASSSGLAGAGDTQYFGPGTRLTVL.

V usage is TRBV7-6 and J usage is TRBJ2-5; D is perhaps TRBD1 or TRBD2 (5 bases each). The germline gives CDR1 SGHVS, CDR2 FNYEAQ. V was shortened by 6 bases and J by 4 bases, with 18 bases between the two germline ends. This CDR3 comprises 15 residues. The CDR3 nucleotides read TGTGCCAGCAGTTACTCCGGGACGGTGGGAGAGACCCAGTACTTC. Translated: CASSYSGTVGETQYF. The full variable domain, completed using reference TRBV7-6 and TRBJ2-5, is GAGVSQSPRYKVTKRGQDVALRCDPISGHVSLYWYRQALGQGPEFLTYFNYEAQQDKSGLPNDRFSAERPEGSISTLTIQRTEQRDSAMYRCASSYSGTVGETQYFGPGTRLLVL.

The chain has TRBV20-1 and TRBJ2-3; 9 nucleotides line up with TRBD2. The germline V gene encodes CDR1 DFQATT and CDR2 SNEGSKA (reference sequence). Trimming at V came to 2 bases and at J to 4 bases, leaving 4 bases not matched to a gene. The CDR3 runs to 14 residues. CDR3 loop: CSARLAGNADTQYF. CDR3 bases: TGCAGTGCTAGACTAGCGGGGAATGCAGATACGCAGTATTTT.

This clonotype has just a few counts. J is TRBJ2-3 and V is TRBV20-1; TRBD1 might be the D (6 bases). Per the germline V gene, CDR1 is DFQATT and CDR2 is SNEGSKA (reference sequence). The CDR3 is 17 residues long. Trimming shortened V by 0 bases and J by 2 bases, and 18 bases separated the two germline ends. CDR3 residues: CSARDQGRSRLTDTQYF. For the CDR3, the DNA is TGCAGTGCTAGAGATCAGGGGCGTTCGCGGCTCACAGATACGCAGTATTTT.

The rearrangement uses TRBV20-1 and TRBJ2-3; D gene ambiguous. V gave up 4 bases and J gave up 1 base, with 12 bases separating them. The CDR3 extends over 14 amino acids. Germline V gene sequence: CDR1 DFQATT, CDR2 SNEGSKA (reference sequence). CDR3 sequence: CSAIDDLGTDTQYF. Written as DNA, the CDR3 is TGCAGTGCTATAGATGACCTGGGCACAGATACGCAGTATTTT.

The rearrangement links TRBV3-1 to TRBJ2-4, with 8 bases matching TRBD2. The CDR3 length is 14 residues. J gave up 5 bases and V 3 bases, and 3 bases lay outside the gene matches. Germline V lookup: CDR1 LGHDT, CDR2 YNNKEL (reference sequence). CDR3 in DNA: TGTGCCAGCAGCCACCGGACTAGCCAAAACATTCAGTACTTC. Translation: CASSHRTSQNIQYF.

The chain is built from TRBV7-3 and TRBJ2-4, with D perhaps assigned TRBD1 or TRBD2 (5 bases each). With the DNA end fitting TRBJ2-7 better, the J assignment may be wrong. CDR3 length equals 15 residues. The germline V gene encodes CDR1 SGHTA and CDR2 FQGTGA. The CDR3 region has the DNA TGTGCCAGCAGCTTAAGGTTCGGGACGTACGACGAGCAGTACTTC. Encoded protein: CASSLRFGTYDEQYF.

This clonotype was seen more than once but under ten times. The chain joins TRBV20-1 to TRBJ2-7; unclear D gene. The CDR3 has 13 residues. The V end lost 0 bases, the J end lost 0 bases, and 6 bases lay between the germline ends. Germline CDR1 DFQATT, CDR2 SNEGSKA (reference sequence). CDR3 residues: CSARDGNSYEQYF. Here the CDR3 DNA reads TGCAGTGCTAGAGATGGGAACTCCTACGAGCAGTACTTC.

The chain couples TRBV4-2 to TRBJ2-1; the D gene is possibly TRBD2 (6 bases). CDR1 is LGHNA, CDR2 YNFKEQ, per germline. V was trimmed by 0 bases and J by 5 bases, leaving 17 bases between them. CDR3 length: 17 amino acids. In nucleotides, the CDR3 is TGTGCCAGCAGCCAAGAGGGTAGCGCCCGGGGGAACAATGAGCAGTTCTTC. Translating it yields CASSQEGSARGNNEQFF.

This chain links TRBV6-2 or TRBV6-3 with TRBJ2-7, with D hard to call. V lost 3 bases, J lost 2 bases, and 11 bases lay in between. The V gene's germline CDR1 is MNHEY and CDR2 SVGEGT. CDR3 size: 14 residues. In DNA form, the CDR3 reads TGTGCCAGCAGTTATCCGGACCCCCCCTACGAGCAGTACTTC. This sequence encodes CASSYPDPPYEQYF.

V usage is TRBV3-1 and J usage is TRBJ2-4; 7 bases match TRBD2. The DNA end is more similar to TRBJ2-7, so the J call may be wrong. Looked up from germline, CDR1 is LGHDT and CDR2 is YNNKEL (reference sequence). CDR3 length: 15 residues. The CDR3 sequence is CASSQELGLSYEQYF. The CDR3, as DNA: TGTGCCAGCAGCCAAGAGTTGGGACTATCCTACGAGCAGTACTTC.

The chain has TRBV25-1 and TRBJ1-2; possible D gene TRBD1, 5 bases. Germline V lookup: CDR1 MGHDK, CDR2 SYGVNS. The length of the CDR3 is 15 residues. The V gene lost 1 base and the J gene lost 2 bases, with 11 bases spanning the gap. The CDR3 bases are TGTGCCAGCAGTGAATCGGGGCAAGGAAACTATGGCTACACCTTC. As protein: CASSESGQGNYGYTF.

The rearrangement links TRBV25-1 to TRBJ2-4; perhaps TRBD1 as D (6 bases). The CDR3 runs 15 residues. Trimming shortened V by 3 bases and J by 1 base, and 10 bases separated the two germline ends. The germline V gene has CDR1 MGHDK and CDR2 SYGVNS. This CDR3 reads CASSDRTGAKNIQYF. In nucleotides, the CDR3 is TGTGCCAGCAGTGACAGAACAGGGGCCAAAAACATTCAGTACTTC.

In the case of this clonotype: At one boundary the junction diverges from the germline segment, which might be a read error. This chain links TRBV7-2 with TRBJ2-2; D gene uncertain. This CDR3 region has 14 residues. Germline V lookup: CDR1 SGHTA, CDR2 FQGNSA. The CDR3 sequence: CASSVATIPGELFF. DNA of the CDR3: TGTGCCAGCAGCGTAGCTACCATCCCCGGGGAGCTGTTTTTT.

The table lists this clonotype with a few counts. The chain joins TRBV7-2 to TRBJ1-2, with 7 positions matching TRBD1. CDR1 and CDR2 from the germline V gene are SGHTA and FQGNSA. CDR3 length: 16 residues. After removal of 5 bases from V and 7 bases from J, the junction contained 16 bases not matched to a gene. This chain's CDR3 is CASSPSPTGSQGGYTF. In DNA, the CDR3 is TGTGCCAGCAGCCCAAGCCCGACAGGGAGCCAGGGTGGCTACACCTTC.

The chain carries TRBV7-9 and TRBJ2-7; 8 positions match TRBD1. The CDR3 has 16 amino acids. With V trimmed by 5 bases and J by 3 bases, 12 bases remained unmatched. The germline gives CDR1 SEHNR, CDR2 FQNEAQ (reference sequence). CDR3 sequence: CASSPITPDRGYEQYF. The CDR3 DNA reads TGTGCCAGCAGCCCGATTACCCCTGACAGGGGCTACGAGCAGTACTTC.

The V call is TRBV7-2, the J call TRBJ1-2; the match to TRBD1 covers 10 bases. V lost 5 bases to trimming and J lost 6 bases; unmatched junction nucleotides: 9. The CDR3 contains 15 residues. Germline V gene sequence: CDR1 SGHTA, CDR2 FQGNSA. The CDR3 protein is CASSIDRGRFDGYTF. The CDR3, as DNA: TGTGCCAGCAGCATAGACAGGGGGCGCTTTGATGGCTACACCTTC.

The chain recombines TRBV6-5 with TRBJ1-6; no clear D. CDR3 length equals 16 residues. The V end lost 2 bases, the J end lost 0 bases, and 8 bases lay between the germline ends. Germline CDR1 and CDR2: MNHEY and SVGAGI. The CDR3 nucleotides are TGTGCCAGCAGTTACGGCGGAGGCTCCTATAATTCACCCCTCCACTTT. This sequence encodes CASSYGGGSYNSPLHF.

The V gene is TRBV7-2, the J gene TRBJ1-1; perhaps TRBD1 as D (6 bases). Germline V gene data show CDR1 as SGHTA and CDR2 as FQGNSA. Deletions cut 5 bases from V and 4 bases from J, with 20 bases between. This CDR3 region has 16 residues. Here the CDR3 DNA reads TGTGCCAGCAGCCCGATGAGGACCTTAGGGGGCACTGAAGCTTTCTTT. Translating gives CASSPMRTLGGTEAFF.

This sequence joins TRBV2 and TRBJ2-5; D may be TRBD2 (6 bases). Germline V lookup: CDR1 SNHLY, CDR2 FYNNEI. Trimming cost V 0 bases and J 1 base, with 15 bases left between them. The CDR3 is made up of 17 amino acids. CDR3: CASSEALLYGSQETQYF. DNA for the CDR3: TGTGCCAGCAGTGAAGCGCTTCTGTACGGGAGCCAAGAGACCCAGTACTTC. The entire variable domain, with the rest obtained from reference TRBV2 and TRBJ2-5, is as follows: EPEVTQTPSHQVTQMGQEVILRCVPISNHLYFYWYRQILGQKVEFLVSFYNNEISEKSEIFDDQFSVERPDGSNFTLKIRSTKLEDSAMYFCASSEALLYGSQETQYFGPGTRLLVL.